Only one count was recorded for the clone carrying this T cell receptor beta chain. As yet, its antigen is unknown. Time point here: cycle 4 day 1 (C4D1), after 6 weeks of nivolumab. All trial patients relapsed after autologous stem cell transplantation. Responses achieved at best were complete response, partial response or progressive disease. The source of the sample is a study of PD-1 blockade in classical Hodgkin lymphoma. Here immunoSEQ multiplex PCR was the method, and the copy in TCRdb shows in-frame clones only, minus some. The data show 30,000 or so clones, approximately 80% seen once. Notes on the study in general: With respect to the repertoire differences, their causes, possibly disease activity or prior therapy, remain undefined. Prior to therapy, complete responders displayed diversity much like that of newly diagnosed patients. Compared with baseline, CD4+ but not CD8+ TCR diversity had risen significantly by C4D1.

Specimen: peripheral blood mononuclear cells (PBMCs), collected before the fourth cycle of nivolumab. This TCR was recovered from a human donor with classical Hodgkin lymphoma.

The CDR3 DNA is TGTGCCAGCTCACCCGCGACAGGCACGTCGACACCCCTCCACTTT. This gives the protein CASSPATGTSTPLHF. The rearrangement joins TRBV18 to TRBJ1-6, with TRBD1 as a possible D gene (6 bases). Per germline, CDR1 KGHSH and CDR2 LQKENI. This CDR3 comprises 15 residues. The V end was cut by 3 bases, the J end by 11 bases, with 17 bases between.